This is a list of T cell receptor beta chains from one sample in a study of siplizumab effects on memory and regulatory T cells. This table comes from immunoSEQ multiplex PCR, and its TCRdb copy is limited to in-frame clones, with some not included. The sample holds some 100,000 clones, 91% seen once. Sequenced material: CD4+ T cells sorted from blood. These receptors were obtained from a human donor in good health. Each CDR3 is given with its conserved first and last residue. The D gene is left open where the match is weak. A clone size is listed for some rows: how often the clone was seen (once, few, many), or a class if it is expanded.

.	TRBJ2-7	TRBV6-6	TRBD1	CASSYSQGVSYEQYF	TGTGCCAGCAGTTACTCACAGGGGGTCTCCTACGAGCAGTACTTC
.	TRBJ1-4	TRBV7-9	.	CASSPLVGASEKLFF	TGTGCCAGCAGTCCCTTGGTGGGGGCAAGTGAAAAACTGTTTTTT
.	TRBJ2-5	TRBV10-3	.	CAISARGQETQYF	TGTGCCATCAGTGCCCGGGGCCAAGAGACCCAGTACTTC
.	TRBJ1-1	TRBV18	TRBD1	CASSLGQETEAFF	TGTGCCAGCTCACTCGGACAGGAGACTGAAGCTTTCTTT
.	TRBJ1-5	TRBV28	.	CASSLSQPQHF	TGTGCCAGCAGTTTATCTCAGCCCCAGCATTTT
.	TRBJ1-2	TRBV20-1	.	CSARESSAQTF	TGCAGTGCTAGAGAATCATCAGCACAGACCTTC
once	TRBJ1-1	TRBV28	.	CASSSGPTYTEAFF	TGTGCCAGCAGTTCCGGACCCACCTACACTGAAGCTTTCTTT
.	TRBJ2-3	TRBV27	.	CASSFVGGRSTDTQYF	TGTGCCAGCAGTTTCGTCGGGGGGCGTAGCACAGATACGCAGTATTTT
.	TRBJ2-3	TRBV5-1	TRBD2	CASSPRPPAGVMTDTQYF	TGCGCCAGCAGTCCGAGGCCCCCAGCGGGGGTAATGACAGATACGCAGTATTTT
once	TRBJ2-5	TRBV13	.	CASSLPGGTQTQYF	TGTGCCAGCAGCTTACCCGGGGGAACACAGACCCAGTACTTC
.	TRBJ2-7	TRBV29-1	TRBD1	CSAGQGGYEQYF	TGCAGCGCAGGACAGGGGGGCTACGAGCAGTACTTC
.	TRBJ1-3	TRBV5-1	TRBD1	CASSLSGQGSGTIYF	TGCGCCAGCAGCTTGTCCGGACAGGGGTCAGGCACCATATATTTT
.	TRBJ1-5	TRBV5-4	.	CASSTYRVTKDQPQHF	TGTGCCAGCAGCACATACAGGGTCACCAAAGATCAGCCCCAGCATTTT
.	TRBJ1-2	TRBV2	.	CASSESPPGLYGYTF	TGTGCCAGCAGTGAATCCCCCCCAGGCCTCTATGGCTACACCTTC
.	TRBJ1-6	TRBV15	.	CATSRQDKNSPLHF	TGTGCCACCAGCAGGCAGGACAAAAATTCACCCCTCCACTTT
.	TRBJ1-3	TRBV11-2	.	CASSQERGTGNTIYF	TGTGCCAGCAGCCAGGAACGAGGAACTGGAAACACCATATATTTT
.	TRBJ2-5	TRBV11-2	TRBD2	CASSPHGTKWVQETQYF	TGTGCCAGCAGCCCCCACGGGACTAAGTGGGTACAAGAGACCCAGTACTTC
.	TRBJ1-4	TRBV6-1	.	CASSEASPTNEKLFF	TGTGCCAGCAGTGAAGCCTCGCCGACTAATGAAAAACTGTTTTTT
few	TRBJ2-2	TRBV5-1	.	CASSSGQPNTGELFF	TGCGCCAGCAGCTCTGGACAGCCGAACACCGGGGAGCTGTTTTTT
.	TRBJ2-6	TRBV19	TRBD1	CASSKDPRDRVLAGANVLTF	TGTGCCAGTAGTAAAGACCCCCGGGACAGGGTATTAGCTGGGGCCAACGTCCTGACTTTC
.	TRBJ2-5	TRBV5-4	TRBD2	CASSFASGGQETQYF	TGTGCCAGCAGCTTTGCTAGCGGGGGACAAGAGACCCAGTACTTC
once	TRBJ2-1	TRBV6-6	.	CASSSALRSYNEQFF	TGTGCCAGCAGTTCAGCCCTTCGCTCCTACAATGAGCAGTTCTTC
once	TRBJ1-3	TRBV19	TRBD1	CASSSGGASGNTIYF	TGTGCCAGTAGTTCAGGGGGCGCGTCTGGAAACACCATATATTTT
.	TRBJ1-1	TRBV27	.	CASSFRENTEAFF	TGTGCCAGCAGTTTCCGGGAGAACACTGAAGCTTTCTTT
.	TRBJ2-7	TRBV7-6	.	CASSSVTLSLPGTYEQYF	TGTGCCAGCAGTTCTGTGACGCTATCGCTCCCCGGGACCTACGAGCAGTACTTC
.	TRBJ1-1	TRBV19	TRBD1	CASRTGQGITEAFF	TGTGCCAGTAGGACTGGACAGGGGATCACTGAAGCTTTCTTT
.	TRBJ1-4	TRBV18	.	CASSPDGTTNEKLFF	TGTGCCAGCTCACCCGACGGCACAACTAATGAAAAACTGTTTTTT
.	TRBJ2-3	TRBV7-3	.	CASSPSGGVTDTQYF	TGTGCCAGCAGCCCTTCTGGCGGGGTGACAGATACGCAGTATTTT
.	TRBJ1-1	TRBV4-2	.	CASSQDREGTEAFF	TGTGCCAGCAGCCAAGATAGAGAAGGCACTGAAGCTTTCTTT
.	TRBJ1-5	TRBV6-5	.	CASSNRSIDQPQHF	TGTGCCAGCAGTAACAGGAGCATCGATCAGCCCCAGCATTTT
.	TRBJ1-5	TRBV13	.	CASSLDSNQPQHF	TGTGCCAGCAGCTTAGATAGCAATCAGCCCCAGCATTTT
.	TRBJ2-7	TRBV19	.	CASSNGYEQYF	TGTGCCAGTAGTAACGGCTACGAGCAGTACTTC
.	TRBJ2-1	TRBV19	TRBD2	CASSTLAGEANEQFF	TGTGCCAGTAGTACCTTAGCGGGGGAGGCCAATGAGCAGTTCTTC
.	TRBJ2-3	TRBV19	.	CASSIGYRDTQYF	TGTGCCAGTAGTATAGGATACCGGGATACGCAGTATTTT
.	TRBJ2-3	TRBV19	.	CASSGVARDTQYF	TGTGCCAGTAGTGGGGTAGCAAGGGATACGCAGTATTTT
.	TRBJ2-4	TRBV7-2	TRBD2	CASSTQAGGRDIQYF	TGTGCCAGCAGCACTCAAGCGGGGGGCCGAGACATTCAGTACTTC